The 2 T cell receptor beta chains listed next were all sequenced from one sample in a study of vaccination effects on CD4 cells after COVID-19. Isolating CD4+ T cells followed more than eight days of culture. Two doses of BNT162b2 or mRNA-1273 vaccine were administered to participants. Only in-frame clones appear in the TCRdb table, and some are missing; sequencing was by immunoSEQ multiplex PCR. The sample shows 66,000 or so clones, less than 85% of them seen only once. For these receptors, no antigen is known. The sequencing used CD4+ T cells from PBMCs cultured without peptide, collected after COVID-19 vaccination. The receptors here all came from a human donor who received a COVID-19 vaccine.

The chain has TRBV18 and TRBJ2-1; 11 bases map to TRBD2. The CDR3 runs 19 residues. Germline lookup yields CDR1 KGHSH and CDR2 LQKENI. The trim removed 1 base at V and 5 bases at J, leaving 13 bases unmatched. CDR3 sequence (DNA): TGTGCCAGCTCACCACTGGGACAGCCTAGCGGGGGGTCAAACAATGAGCAGTTCTTC. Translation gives CASSPLGQPSGGSNNEQFF.

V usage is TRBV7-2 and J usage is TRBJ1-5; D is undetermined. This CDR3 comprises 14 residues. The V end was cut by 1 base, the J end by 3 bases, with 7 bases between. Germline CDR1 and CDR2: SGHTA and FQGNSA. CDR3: CASSLVQNNQPQHF. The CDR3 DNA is TGTGCCAGCAGCTTAGTACAGAACAATCAGCCCCAGCATTTT.